A selection of T cell receptor beta chains follows, all from one sample in a study of T cells in Graves' hyperthyroidism and ophthalmopathy. From the multiplex PCR reads, TCRdb called clonotypes with MiXCR, one entry per CDR3 protein. The sample holds under 650,000 distinct CDR3 sequences, about 16% seen once. The source material was blood. Receptor source: a woman aged 30 to 39 with Graves' hyperthyroidism. Each CDR3 is given with its conserved first and last residue. Fields, in order: V gene, J gene, D gene, clone size, CDR3 protein, CDR3 DNA. The D gene is left open where the match is weak. A clone size is listed for some rows: how often the clone was seen (once, few, many), or a class if it is expanded.

>TRBV20-1|TRBJ2-7|TRBD2|NA
CSASPGLAGVYEQYF
TGCAGTGCTTCGCCGGGACTAGCGGGAGTGTACGAGCAGTACTTC
>TRBV20-1|TRBJ2-1|TRBD2|NA
CSARDRTSGRAYNEQFF
TGCAGTGCTAGAGATCGGACTAGCGGGAGGGCCTACAATGAGCAGTTCTTC
>TRBV27|TRBJ2-7|TRBD1|NA
CASTQGVEQYF
TGTGCCAGCACCCAGGGGGTCGAGCAGTACTTC
>TRBV6-1|TRBJ2-1|TRBD1|many
CASSDPTGTGVYNEQFF
TGTGCCAGCAGTGACCCGACCGGGACAGGGGTTTACAATGAGCAGTTCTTC
>TRBV9|TRBJ1-1|NA|few
CASSLLRSTEAFF
TGTGCCAGCAGCCTCCTAAGAAGCACTGAAGCTTTCTTT
>TRBV7-9|TRBJ2-5|NA|many
CASSWGSLETQYF
TGTGCCAGCAGCTGGGGGAGTTTGGAGACCCAGTACTTC
>TRBV5-1|TRBJ2-1|TRBD2|many
CASSSTSGKTGGEFF
TGCGCCAGCAGCTCTACTAGCGGGAAAACGGGTGGGGAGTTCTTC
>TRBV6-1|TRBJ1-5|NA|few
CASSEFSGQNNQPQHF
TGTGCCAGCAGTGAATTCTCAGGACAGAACAATCAGCCCCAGCATTTT
>TRBV7-8|TRBJ2-6|TRBD2|many
CASTLPGGKISGANVLTF
TGTGCCAGCACCCTCCCGGGGGGGAAAATCTCTGGGGCCAACGTCCTGACTTTC
>TRBV7-2|TRBJ2-5|NA|many
CASSSNKGETQYF
TGTGCCAGCAGCTCGAACAAGGGGGAGACCCAGTACTTC
>TRBV11-2|TRBJ1-6|NA|many
CASSLGGQAGSPLHF
TGTGCCAGCAGCTTAGGAGGACAAGCCGGTTCACCCCTCCACTTT
>TRBV4-1|TRBJ1-1|NA|NA
CASSQGTQMNTEAVF
TGCGCCAGCAGCCAAGGGACCCAGATGAACACTGAAGCTGTCTTT
>TRBV6-1|TRBJ2-2|NA|NA
CASFGKVNTGELFF
TGTGCCAGCTTCGGGAAGGTGAACACCGGGGAGCTGTTTTTT
>TRBV20-1|TRBJ2-1|TRBD2|NA
CSASPGLAGNNEQFF
TGCAGTGCTTCTCCGGGACTAGCGGGGAACAATGAGCAGTTCTTC
>TRBV9|TRBJ2-5|TRBD1|few
CASSHYQGAVFQETQYF
TGTGCCAGCAGCCATTATCAGGGGGCGGTTTTCCAAGAGACCCAGTACTTC
>TRBV7-3|TRBJ1-1|NA|many
CASSLESNTEAFF
TGTGCCAGCAGCTTGGAATCCAACACTGAAGCTTTCTTT
>TRBV12-3/TRBV12-4|TRBJ2-1|TRBD2|NA
CASNLAGVGNEQFF
TGTGCCAGCAATCTAGCGGGAGTTGGCAATGAGCAGTTCTTC
>TRBV12-3/TRBV12-4|TRBJ1-2|NA|many
CASTNPGESYGYTF
TGTGCCAGCACTAACCCGGGAGAAAGTTATGGCTACACCTTC
>TRBV27|TRBJ1-1|NA|many
CASSWGPNTEAFF
TGTGCCAGCAGTTGGGGGCCGAACACTGAAGCTTTCTTT
>TRBV5-6|TRBJ2-7|NA|NA
CASSTDADEQYF
TGTGCCAGCAGCACCGACGCAGACGAGCAGTACTTC
>TRBV3-1|TRBJ1-1|TRBD1|NA
CASRRTGARNTEAFF
TGTGCCAGCAGAAGGACAGGGGCGAGGAACACTGAAGCTTTCTTT
>TRBV7-2|TRBJ2-3|TRBD1|many
CASSSPRGQLSTDTQYF
TGTGCCAGCAGCTCCCCAAGGGGACAGCTTAGCACAGATACGCAGTATTTT
>TRBV29-1|TRBJ2-7|NA|many
CSVGGQGYEQYF
TGCAGCGTGGGGGGGCAGGGATACGAGCAGTACTTC
>TRBV28|TRBJ1-2|NA|many
CASSLGGLKVYYGYTF
TGTGCCAGCAGTTTAGGGGGGCTCAAAGTATACTATGGCTACACCTTC
>TRBV7-3|TRBJ2-2|NA|few
CASSPKGAGELFF
TGTGCCAGCAGCCCGAAAGGCGCCGGGGAGCTGTTTTTT
>TRBV11-3|TRBJ2-2|TRBD2|few
CASSLSGRSTGELFF
TGTGCCAGCAGCTTATCCGGGAGGTCCACCGGGGAGCTGTTTTTT
>TRBV3-1|TRBJ2-5|NA|many
CASSPRVSVTETQYF
TGTGCCAGCAGCCCCAGGGTGAGCGTCACAGAGACCCAGTACTTC
>TRBV12-3/TRBV12-4|TRBJ1-1|TRBD1|many
CASRPDRAYTEAFF
TGTGCCAGCAGGCCGGACAGGGCCTACACTGAAGCTTTCTTT
>TRBV20-1|TRBJ2-3|NA|many
CSARPRGLLYTDTQYF
TGCAGTGCTAGACCCCGGGGGCTACTCTACACAGATACGCAGTATTTT
>TRBV20-1|TRBJ2-3|TRBD2|many
CSASLLGAGEDTQYF
TGCAGTGCTAGCCTCCTGGGAGCGGGAGAGGATACGCAGTATTTT
>TRBV30|TRBJ1-5|NA|NA
CAWSAVPGGNQPQHF
TGTGCCTGGTCTGCCGTCCCGGGGGGCAATCAGCCCCAGCATTTT
>TRBV5-5|TRBJ1-4|NA|many
CASTPGARGVNEKLFF
TGTGCCAGCACCCCTGGCGCCCGGGGGGTAAATGAAAAACTGTTTTTT
>TRBV3-1|TRBJ2-1|TRBD2|NA
CASSQMGGTSGASYNEQFF
TGTGCCAGCAGCCAAATGGGAGGGACTAGCGGGGCCTCCTACAATGAGCAGTTCTTC
>TRBV14|TRBJ1-3|NA|few
CASSQEALFSGNTIYF
TGTGCCAGCAGCCAAGAAGCTCTTTTCTCTGGAAACACCATATATTTT
>TRBV12-3/TRBV12-4|TRBJ1-5|NA|many
CASSLESRAGWPQHF
TGTGCCAGCAGTTTAGAGTCCAGGGCCGGATGGCCCCAGCATTTT
>TRBV7-2|TRBJ2-3|NA|few
CASSFRSAGITDTQYF
TGTGCCAGCAGCTTTAGGTCGGCAGGAATCACAGATACGCAGTATTTT
>TRBV24-1|TRBJ2-5|NA|many
CATSDSTRQETQYF
TGTGCCACCAGTGATTCGACCCGCCAAGAGACCCAGTACTTC
>TRBV2|TRBJ1-2|TRBD1|NA
CASSAQQGALGYTF
TGTGCCAGCAGTGCCCAACAGGGGGCTCTTGGCTACACCTTC
>TRBV5-4|TRBJ2-7|NA|NA
CASSLVAGNSYEQYF
TGTGCCAGCAGCTTGGTTGCGGGGAACTCCTACGAGCAGTACTTC
>TRBV7-8|TRBJ2-3|TRBD2|NA
CASTWTSSTDTQYF
TGTGCCAGCACCTGGACTAGCAGCACAGATACGCAGTATTTT
>TRBV18|TRBJ2-1|TRBD2|few
CASSPPSAGGPNEQFF
TGTGCCAGCTCACCCCCGTCGGCGGGAGGGCCTAATGAGCAGTTCTTC
>TRBV7-3|TRBJ2-1|TRBD1|many
CASSLMAGGDNEQFF
TGTGCCAGCAGCTTAATGGCAGGGGGTGACAATGAGCAGTTCTTC
>TRBV7-2|TRBJ2-7|TRBD1|many
CASSRRTGGVYEQYF
TGTGCCAGCAGCCGAAGGACAGGGGGCGTCTACGAGCAGTACTTC
>TRBV13|TRBJ1-1|NA|many
CASSLGLRQVNTEAFF
TGTGCCAGCAGCTTAGGTTTGAGACAGGTGAACACTGAAGCTTTCTTT
>TRBV3-1|TRBJ2-7|TRBD1|many
CASSARDRGSEQYF
TGTGCCAGCAGCGCCCGGGACAGGGGTTCGGAGCAGTACTTC